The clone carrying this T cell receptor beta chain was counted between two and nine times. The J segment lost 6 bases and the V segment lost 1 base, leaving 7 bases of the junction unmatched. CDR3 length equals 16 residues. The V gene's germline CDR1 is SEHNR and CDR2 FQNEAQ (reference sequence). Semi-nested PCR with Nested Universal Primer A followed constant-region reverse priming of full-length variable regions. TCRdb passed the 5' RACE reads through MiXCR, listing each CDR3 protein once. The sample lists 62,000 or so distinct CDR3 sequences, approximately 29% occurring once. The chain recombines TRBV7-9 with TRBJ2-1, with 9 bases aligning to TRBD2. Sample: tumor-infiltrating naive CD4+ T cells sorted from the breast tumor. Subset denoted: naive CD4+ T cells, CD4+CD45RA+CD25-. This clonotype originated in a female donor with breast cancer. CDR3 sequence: CASSLVQGLAINEQFF. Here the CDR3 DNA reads TGTGCCAGCAGCTTAGTACAAGGACTAGCGATCAATGAGCAGTTCTTC.